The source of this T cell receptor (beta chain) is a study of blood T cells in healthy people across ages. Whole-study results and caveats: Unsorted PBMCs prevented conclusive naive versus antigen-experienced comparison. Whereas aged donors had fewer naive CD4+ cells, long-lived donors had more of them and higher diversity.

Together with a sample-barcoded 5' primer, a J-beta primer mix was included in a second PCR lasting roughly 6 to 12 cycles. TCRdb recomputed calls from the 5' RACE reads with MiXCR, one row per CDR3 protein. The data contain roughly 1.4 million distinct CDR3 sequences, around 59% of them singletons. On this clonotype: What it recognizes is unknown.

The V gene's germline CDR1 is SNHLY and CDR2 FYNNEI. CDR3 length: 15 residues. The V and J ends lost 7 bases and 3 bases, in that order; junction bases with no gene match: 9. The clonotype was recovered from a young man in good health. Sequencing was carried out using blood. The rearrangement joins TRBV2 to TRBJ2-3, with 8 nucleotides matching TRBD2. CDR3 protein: CASILAGPLTDTQYF. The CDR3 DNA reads TGTGCCAGCATTTTAGCGGGGCCCCTGACAGATACGCAGTATTTT.